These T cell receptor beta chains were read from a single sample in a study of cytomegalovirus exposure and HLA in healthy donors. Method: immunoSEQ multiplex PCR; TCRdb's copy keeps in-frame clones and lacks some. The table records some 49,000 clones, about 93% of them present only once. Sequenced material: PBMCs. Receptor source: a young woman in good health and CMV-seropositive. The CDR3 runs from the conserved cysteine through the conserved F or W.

CASSFGDRGSQFF | TRBV28 | 13
CASSWDSGNTIYF | TRBV7-8 | 13
CASSQGGRGLNTEAFF | TRBV7-8 | 16
CASSLGDREVTEAFF | TRBV28 | 15
CAWSLTVNLNEKLFF | TRBV30 | 15
CSARKIDEQFF | TRBV20-1 | 11
CASSPRGGELFF | TRBV18 | 12
CASSLAWGGPSGNTIYF | TRBV7-9 | 17
CASSLGLAGVNTGELFF | TRBV4-1 | 17
CASSLLSSPGLAGGPVKDEQYF | TRBV27 | 22
CASSFRGLDYEQCF | TRBV5-6 | 14
CASSSRDRNYEQYF | TRBV19 | 14
CASSFTSGRALGNTGELFF | TRBV7-3 | 19
CASSPRQPPSYEQYF | TRBV19 | 15
CAISDLGGGEQFF | TRBV10-3 | 13
CASSSRTTDTDTQYF | TRBV13 | 15
CASTTRSGSGSRTGELFF | TRBV7-8 | 18
CATQDGGHEQFF | TRBV10-3 | 12
CASSPDQRLYYEQYF | TRBV6-5 | 15
CASSSGLAGVSGELFF | TRBV7-7 | 16
CASSLGPGRGAFF | TRBV5-1 | 13
CASSEVASGRAKGPEELFF | TRBV2 | 19
CASSFAYSGSYEQYF | TRBV13 | 15
CATSRAGQGDNEQFF | TRBV15 | 15
CASSQSPGGFSAEAFF | TRBV14 | 16
CASSEYGGGKEKLFF | TRBV25-1 | 15
CASSDKQGMFHEQYF | TRBV6-1 | 15
CASRGGSTTGELFF | TRBV10-2 | 14
CASSLSAGMNTEAFF | TRBV28 | 15
CASRFSVSGELFF | TRBV25-1 | 13
CASSFRGLDYEQYF | TRBV5-6 | 14
CASSYLGEANYGYTF | TRBV6-6 | 15
CASSLAQLVTTESSYNEQFF | TRBV27 | 20
CAWSRSGGKYEQYF | TRBV30 | 14
CASSLAPGPGNEQFF | TRBV7-7 | 15
CASKLAMSTDTQYF | TRBV5-5 | 14
CASSLSGRTGEQYF | TRBV11-2 | 14
CASGFREGYTEAFF | TRBV12-5 | 14
CASTGQGNNEQFF | TRBV27 | 13
CASSRRQLVNEQFF | TRBV7-9 | 14
CASSEGETHEKLFF | TRBV6-1 | 14
CASSRPAGAGSYNEQFF | TRBV9 | 17
CASSQRDRAGNSGANVLTF | TRBV4-3 | 19
CASSLGREQYF | TRBV7-2 | 11
CATLQPAGELFF | TRBV28 | 12
CASSFVDRAQYGYTF | TRBV12-1 | 15